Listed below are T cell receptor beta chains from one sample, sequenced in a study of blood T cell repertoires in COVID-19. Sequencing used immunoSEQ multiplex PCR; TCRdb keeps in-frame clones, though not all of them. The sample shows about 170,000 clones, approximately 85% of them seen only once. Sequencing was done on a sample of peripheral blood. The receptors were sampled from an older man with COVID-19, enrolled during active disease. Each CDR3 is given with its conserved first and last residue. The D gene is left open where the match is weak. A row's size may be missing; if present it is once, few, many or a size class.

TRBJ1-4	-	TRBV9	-	CASSELSRFNEKLFF	TGTGCCAGCAGCGAATTGAGTCGGTTTAATGAAAAACTGTTTTTT
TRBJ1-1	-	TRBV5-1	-	CASSSLQVGTEAFF	TGCGCCAGCAGCTCCTTGCAGGTTGGCACTGAAGCTTTCTTT
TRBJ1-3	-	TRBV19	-	CASRTPGTGGGNTIYF	TGTGCCAGTAGGACTCCAGGGACCGGAGGGGGAAACACCATATATTTT
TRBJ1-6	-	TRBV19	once	CASSIRSSYNSPLHF	TGTGCCAGTAGTATCCGGAGCTCCTATAATTCACCCCTCCACTTT
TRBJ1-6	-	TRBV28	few	CASSLYNSPLHF	TGTGCCAGCAGTCTCTATAATTCACCCCTCCACTTT
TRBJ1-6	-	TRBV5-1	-	CASSSQGPYNSPLHF	TGCGCCAGCAGCTCACAGGGACCTTATAATTCACCCCTCCACTTT
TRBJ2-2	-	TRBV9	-	CASSVVPSGELFF	TGTGCCAGCAGCGTAGTTCCGAGCGGGGAGCTGTTTTTT
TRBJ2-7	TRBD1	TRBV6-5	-	CASRSRQGADYEQYF	TGTGCCAGCAGGAGCAGACAGGGGGCGGACTACGAGCAGTACTTC
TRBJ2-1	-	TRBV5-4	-	CASSLGAGMSGYNEQFF	TGTGCCAGCAGCTTGGGGGCGGGGATGAGTGGCTACAATGAGCAGTTCTTC
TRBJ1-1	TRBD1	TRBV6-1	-	CASSEIAGGITEAFF	TGTGCCAGCAGTGAAATAGCAGGGGGCATCACTGAAGCTTTCTTT
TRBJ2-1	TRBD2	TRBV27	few	CASRGGTSGYNEQFF	TGTGCCAGCAGAGGCGGAACTAGCGGCTACAATGAGCAGTTCTTC
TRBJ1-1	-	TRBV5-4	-	CASSLERLNGEAFF	TGTGCCAGCAGTCTGGAGCGACTTAATGGTGAAGCTTTCTTT
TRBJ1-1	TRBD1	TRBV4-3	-	CASSQSTGTGEAFF	TGCGCCAGCAGCCAGAGTACGGGGACAGGTGAAGCTTTCTTT
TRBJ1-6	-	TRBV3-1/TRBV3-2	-	CASSQDGTPPISPLHF	TGTGCCAGCAGCCAAGACGGGACTCCGCCAATTTCACCCCTCCACTTT
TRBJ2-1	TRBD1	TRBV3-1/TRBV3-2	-	CASSVRRTGAYNEQFF	TGTGCCAGCAGCGTTAGACGGACAGGGGCCTACAATGAGCAGTTCTTC
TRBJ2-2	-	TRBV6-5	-	CASSYRRPTNTGELFF	TGTGCCAGCAGTTACCGCAGGCCTACGAACACCGGGGAGCTGTTTTTT
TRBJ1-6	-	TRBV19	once	CASSDKSSYNSPLHF	TGTGCCAGTAGTGACAAAAGCTCCTATAATTCACCCCTCCACTTT
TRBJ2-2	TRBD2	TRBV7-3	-	CASSLSGLAGGTNTGELFF	TGTGCCAGCAGCTTAAGCGGACTAGCGGGGGGCACGAACACCGGGGAGCTGTTTTTT
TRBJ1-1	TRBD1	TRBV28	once	CASSPTGVTEAFF	TGTGCCAGCAGTCCGACAGGGGTCACTGAAGCTTTCTTT
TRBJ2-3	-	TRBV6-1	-	CASSEGATDTQYF	TGTGCCAGCAGTGAGGGAGCTACAGATACGCAGTATTTT
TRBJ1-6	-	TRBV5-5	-	CASSPGQLFSPLHF	TGTGCCAGCAGCCCAGGACAGCTATTCTCACCCCTCCACTTT
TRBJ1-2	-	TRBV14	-	CASSPRDRQHYGYTF	TGTGCCAGCAGCCCCCGAGACAGGCAACACTATGGCTACACCTTC
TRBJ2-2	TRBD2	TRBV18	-	CASSPGRGRGAVF	TGTGCCAGCTCACCAGGGAGGGGTCGGGGAGCTGTTTTT
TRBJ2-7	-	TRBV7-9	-	CASSSRGGVSYEQYF	TGTGCCAGCAGCTCGAGGGGCGGGGTCTCCTACGAGCAGTACTTC
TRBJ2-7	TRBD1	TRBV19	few	CASSLGTESSYEQYF	TGTGCCAGTAGTCTTGGGACAGAAAGCTCCTACGAGCAGTACTTC
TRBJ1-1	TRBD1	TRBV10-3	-	CAIRRGTGGDEAFF	TGTGCCATCAGACGCGGGACAGGGGGGGATGAAGCTTTCTTT
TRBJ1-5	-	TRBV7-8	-	CASSLARAGEGQPQHF	TGTGCCAGCAGCTTAGCGCGGGCAGGGGAGGGTCAGCCCCAGCATTTT
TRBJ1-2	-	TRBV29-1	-	CSAGGGGYGYTF	TGCAGCGCCGGCGGGGGAGGCTATGGCTACACCTTC
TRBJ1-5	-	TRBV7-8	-	CASSLDRVGQPQHF	TGTGCCAGCAGCTTAGACAGGGTCGGTCAGCCCCAGCATTTT
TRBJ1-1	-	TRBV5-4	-	CASSLVGAMNTEAFF	TGTGCCAGCAGCTTGGTGGGGGCCATGAACACTGAAGCTTTCTTT
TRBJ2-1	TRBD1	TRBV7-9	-	CASSYPGAGTGTAFF	TGTGCCAGCAGCTACCCGGGTGCAGGGACAGGGACAGCGTTCTTC
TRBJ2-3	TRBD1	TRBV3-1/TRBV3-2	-	CASSHPPPSTGGRDTQYF	TGTGCCAGCAGCCACCCCCCCCCGAGCACAGGGGGCAGGGATACGCAGTATTTT
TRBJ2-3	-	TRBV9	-	CASSVQVNTDTQYF	TGTGCCAGCAGCGTCCAGGTGAACACAGATACGCAGTATTTT
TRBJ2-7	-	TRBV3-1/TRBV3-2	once	CASSQGPEQYF	TGTGCCAGCAGCCAGGGGCCCGAGCAGTACTTC
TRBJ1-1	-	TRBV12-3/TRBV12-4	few	CASSPADRREAFF	TGTGCCAGCAGTCCAGCGGACAGACGAGAAGCTTTCTTT
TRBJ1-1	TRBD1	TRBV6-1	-	CASSEYMTGRLSNTEAFF	TGTGCCAGCAGTGAATATATGACAGGGCGGTTATCGAACACTGAAGCTTTCTTT
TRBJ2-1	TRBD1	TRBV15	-	CATSTRDREGNEQFF	TGTGCCACCAGCACCCGGGACAGGGAGGGCAATGAGCAGTTCTTC
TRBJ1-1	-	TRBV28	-	CASSLIQGQTNTEAFF	TGTGCCAGCAGTTTAATCCAGGGTCAGACCAACACTGAAGCTTTCTTT
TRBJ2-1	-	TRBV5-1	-	CASSLRVYNEQFF	TGCGCCAGCAGCTTAAGAGTTTACAATGAGCAGTTCTTC
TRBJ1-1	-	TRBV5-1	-	CASSLVEGGLAFF	TGCGCCAGCAGCTTGGTGGAGGGCGGTTTGGCTTTCTTT
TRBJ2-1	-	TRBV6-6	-	CASSQDYYNEQFF	TGTGCCAGCAGTCAGGACTACTACAATGAGCAGTTCTTC
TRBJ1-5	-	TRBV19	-	CASSRERLRNQPQHF	TGTGCCAGTAGTAGGGAGAGGCTTCGCAATCAGCCCCAGCATTTT
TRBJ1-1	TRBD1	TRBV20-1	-	CSARRQGEAFF	TGCAGTGCTAGGAGACAGGGGGAAGCTTTCTTT
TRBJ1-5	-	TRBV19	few	CASSMARDGQPQHF	TGTGCCAGTAGTATGGCCCGGGATGGTCAGCCCCAGCATTTT
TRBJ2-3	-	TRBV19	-	CASNGYTDTQYF	TGTGCCAGTAACGGGTACACAGATACGCAGTATTTT
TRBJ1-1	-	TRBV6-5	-	CASSSGGGRNTEAFF	TGTGCCAGCAGTTCCGGGGGCGGGAGGAACACTGAAGCTTTCTTT
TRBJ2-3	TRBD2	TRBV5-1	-	CASSLGKRGSDTQYF	TGCGCCAGCAGCTTGGGAAAGCGGGGGAGCGATACGCAGTATTTT
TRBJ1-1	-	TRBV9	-	CASSSYRDFGTEAFF	TGTGCCAGCAGCAGTTACAGGGATTTCGGCACTGAAGCTTTCTTT
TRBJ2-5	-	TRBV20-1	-	CSAFAGETQYF	TGCAGTGCTTTCGCGGGAGAGACCCAGTACTTC
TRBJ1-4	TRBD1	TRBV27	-	CASSGGTGSTNEKLFF	TGTGCCAGCAGCGGAGGGACAGGATCAACTAATGAAAAACTGTTTTTT
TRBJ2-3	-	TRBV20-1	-	CSASDTGTDTQYF	TGCAGTGCTAGTGATACAGGGACAGATACGCAGTATTTT
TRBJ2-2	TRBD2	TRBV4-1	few	CASSQSSTSGGARGTGELFF	TGCGCCAGCAGCCAGAGTTCGACTAGCGGGGGGGCACGGGGAACCGGGGAGCTGTTTTTT